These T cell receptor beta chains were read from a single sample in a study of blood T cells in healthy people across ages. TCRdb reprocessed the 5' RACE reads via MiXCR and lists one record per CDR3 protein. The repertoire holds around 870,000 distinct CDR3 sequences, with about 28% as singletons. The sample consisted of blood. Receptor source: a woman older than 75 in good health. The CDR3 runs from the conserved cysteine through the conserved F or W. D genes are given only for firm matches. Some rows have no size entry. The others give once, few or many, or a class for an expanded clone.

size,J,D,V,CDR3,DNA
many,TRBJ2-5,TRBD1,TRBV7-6,CASSLGTGQGARETQYF,TGTGCCAGCAGCTTAGGAACGGGACAGGGGGCGCGGGAGACCCAGTACTTC
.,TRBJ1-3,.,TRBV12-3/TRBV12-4,CASSPPTGSGNTIYF,TGTGCCAGCAGTCCCCCGACAGGCTCTGGAAACACCATATATTTT
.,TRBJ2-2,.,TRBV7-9,CASSFALGLGNTGELFF,TGTGCCAGCAGCTTCGCCCTGGGACTCGGGAACACCGGGGAGCTGTTTTTT
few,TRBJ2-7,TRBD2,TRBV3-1,CASSRSGRGGVAGRPSLYEQYF,TGTGCCAGCAGCCGAAGCGGTAGGGGCGGAGTAGCGGGAAGACCTTCCTTATACGAGCAGTACTTC
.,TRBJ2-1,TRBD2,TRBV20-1,CSARRLAGGLHYNEQFF,TGCAGTGCTAGGCGACTAGCGGGGGGGCTACACTACAATGAGCAGTTCTTC
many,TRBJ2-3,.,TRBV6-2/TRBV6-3,CASSYSTIPLLGARTDTQYF,TGTGCCAGCAGTTACTCGACCATCCCCCTTTTGGGGGCCCGTACAGATACGCAGTATTTT
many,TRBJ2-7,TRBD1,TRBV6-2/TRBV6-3,CASTDVDRGLDEQYF,TGTGCCAGCACAGACGTGGACAGGGGGCTAGACGAGCAGTACTTC
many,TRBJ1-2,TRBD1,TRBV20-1,CSAPHDGTARYGYTF,TGCAGTGCTCCCCATGACGGGACAGCTCGCTATGGCTACACCTTC
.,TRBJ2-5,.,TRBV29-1,CSVEDRTLWVGGQETQYF,TGCAGCGTTGAAGATCGTACGCTCTGGGTAGGGGGGCAAGAGACCCAGTACTTC
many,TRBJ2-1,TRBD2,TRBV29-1,CSVMTSGHEQFF,TGCAGCGTTATGACTAGCGGTCATGAGCAGTTCTTC
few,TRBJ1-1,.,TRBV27,CASSSETQFNTEAFF,TGTGCCAGCAGTTCCGAGACACAATTTAACACTGAAGCTTTCTTT
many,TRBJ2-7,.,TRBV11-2,CASSLGVTPYEQYF,TGTGCCAGCAGCTTGGGAGTTACCCCCTACGAGCAGTACTTC
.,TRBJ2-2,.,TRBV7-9,CASSLLPVDSNTGELFF,TGTGCCAGCAGCCTTCTTCCGGTAGACTCGAACACCGGGGAGCTGTTTTTT
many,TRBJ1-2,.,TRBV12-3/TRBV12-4,CASSLIQSSYGYTF,TGTGCCAGCAGTTTAATTCAGAGTTCCTATGGCTACACCTTC
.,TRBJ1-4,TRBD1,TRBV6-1,CASSEVQGVEKLFF,TGTGCCAGCAGTGAAGTCCAGGGGGTTGAAAAACTGTTTTTT
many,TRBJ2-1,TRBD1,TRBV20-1,CSASGTGTYNEQFF,TGCAGTGCTTCCGGGACAGGGACCTACAATGAGCAGTTCTTC
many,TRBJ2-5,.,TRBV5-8,CASSSAGYETQYF,TGTGCCAGCAGCTCGGCAGGGTACGAGACCCAGTACTTC
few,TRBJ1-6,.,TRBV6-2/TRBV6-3,CASSYSPSPLHF,TGTGCCAGCAGTTACTCCCCCAGTCCCCTCCACTTT
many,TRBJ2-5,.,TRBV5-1,CASSLASEYQETQYF,TGCGCCAGCAGCTTGGCTTCGGAATACCAAGAGACCCAGTACTTC
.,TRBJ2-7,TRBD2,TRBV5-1,CASSLGGSGAHNEQYF,TGCGCCAGCAGCTTGGGGGGTAGCGGGGCCCACAATGAGCAGTACTTC
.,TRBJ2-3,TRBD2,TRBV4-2,CASSQAGGDSTDTQYF,TGTGCCAGCAGCCAAGCGGGGGGAGATAGCACAGATACGCAGTATTTT
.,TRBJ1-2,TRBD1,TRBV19,CASSTGTWDREKNTF,TGTGCCAGTAGTACCGGGACATGGGACAGGGAAAAAAACACCTTC
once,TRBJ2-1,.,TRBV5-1,CASSITDNEQFF,TGCGCCAGTTCGATTACTGACAATGAGCAGTTCTTC
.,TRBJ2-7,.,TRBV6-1,CASSEAQESGHEQYF,TGTGCCAGCAGTGAAGCGCAGGAAAGCGGGCACGAGCAGTACTTC
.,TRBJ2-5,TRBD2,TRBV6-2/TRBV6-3,CASSYGTTQETQYF,TGTGCCAGCAGTTACGGGACTACCCAAGAGACCCAGTACTTC
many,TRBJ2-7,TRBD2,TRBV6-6,CASSYSRGGYEQYF,TGTGCCAGCAGTTACTCGCGGGGGGGATACGAGCAGTACTTC
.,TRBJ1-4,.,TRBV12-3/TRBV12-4,CASSLRQGHEKLFF,TGTGCCAGCAGTTTACGTCAGGGACATGAAAAACTGTTTTTT
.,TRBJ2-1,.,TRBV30,CAWSRGTYNEQFF,TGTGCCTGGTCCAGGGGCACCTACAATGAGCAGTTCTTC
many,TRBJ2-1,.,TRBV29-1,CSERTTEYNEQFF,TGCAGCGAAAGGACCACAGAATACAATGAGCAGTTCTTC
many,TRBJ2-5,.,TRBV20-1,CSAYTGPQETQYF,TGCAGTGCTTACACAGGGCCTCAAGAGACCCAGTACTTC
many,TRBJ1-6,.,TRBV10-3,CAISAANSPLHF,TGTGCCATCAGTGCGGCTAATTCACCCCTCCACTTT
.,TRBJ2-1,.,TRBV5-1,CASSLESEQFF,TGCGCCAGCAGCTTGGAGAGTGAGCAGTTCTTC
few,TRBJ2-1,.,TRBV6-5,CASSYRQDRGEQFF,TGTGCCAGCAGTTATCGACAGGATCGGGGTGAGCAGTTCTTC
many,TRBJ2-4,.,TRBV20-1,CSARGGGAGNIQYF,TGCAGTGCTAGGGGAGGGGGCGCTGGGAACATTCAGTACTTC
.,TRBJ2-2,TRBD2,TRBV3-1,CASGTGTSSTGELFF,TGTGCCAGCGGGACCGGGACTAGCTCCACCGGGGAGCTGTTTTTT
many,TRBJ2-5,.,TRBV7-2,CASSLVWGQETQYF,TGTGCCAGCAGCTTAGTGTGGGGTCAAGAGACCCAGTACTTC
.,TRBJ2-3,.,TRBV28,CASSFLPRSTDTQYF,TGTGCCAGCAGTTTTCTCCCTAGATCCACAGATACGCAGTATTTT
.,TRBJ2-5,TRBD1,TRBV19,CASSMTGRQETQYF,TGTGCCAGTAGTATGACAGGGCGGCAAGAGACCCAGTACTTC
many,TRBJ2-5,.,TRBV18,CASSSLLGGVQETQYF,TGTGCCAGCTCATCCCTCCTTGGAGGGGTCCAAGAGACCCAGTACTTC
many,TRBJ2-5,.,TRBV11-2,CASSVSDGETQYF,TGTGCCAGCAGTGTCTCGGATGGGGAGACCCAGTACTTC
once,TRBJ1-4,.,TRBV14,CASSQGLVEKLFF,TGTGCCAGCAGCCAAGGCCTAGTCGAAAAACTGTTTTTT
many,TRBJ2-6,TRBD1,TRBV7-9,CASNADRVVTGANVLTF,TGTGCCAGCAACGCGGACAGGGTCGTAACTGGGGCCAACGTCCTGACTTTC
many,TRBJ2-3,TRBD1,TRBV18,CASSPTGIGTDTQYF,TGTGCCAGCTCACCGACAGGGATTGGCACAGATACGCAGTATTTT
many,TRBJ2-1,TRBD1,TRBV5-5,CASSLGAQGVGNEQFF,TGTGCCAGCAGCTTGGGAGCACAGGGGGTAGGTAATGAGCAGTTCTTC
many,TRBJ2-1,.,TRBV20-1,CSAPPGGSSYNEQFF,TGCAGTGCTCCCCCCGGGGGAAGCTCCTACAATGAGCAGTTCTTC
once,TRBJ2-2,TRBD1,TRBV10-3,CAIRTGTENTGELFF,TGTGCCATCAGAACCGGGACAGAGAACACCGGGGAGCTGTTTTTT
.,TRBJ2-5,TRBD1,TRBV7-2,CASSLQGQGTETQYF,TGTGCCAGCAGCCTCCAGGGACAGGGGACGGAGACCCAGTACTTC
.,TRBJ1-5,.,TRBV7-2,CASSLAQGTQHF,TGTGCCAGCAGCTTAGCGCAGGGGACCCAGCATTTT
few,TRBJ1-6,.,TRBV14,CASSQEAVGSPLHF,TGTGCCAGCAGCCAGGAAGCCGTTGGTTCACCCCTCCACTTT
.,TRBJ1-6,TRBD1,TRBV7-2,CASSLEGRGISPLHF,TGTGCCAGCAGCTTAGAAGGCAGGGGGATTTCACCCCTCCACTTT
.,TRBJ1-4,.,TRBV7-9,CASSLSQATNEKLFF,TGTGCCAGCAGCTTAAGTCAAGCAACTAATGAAAAACTGTTTTTT